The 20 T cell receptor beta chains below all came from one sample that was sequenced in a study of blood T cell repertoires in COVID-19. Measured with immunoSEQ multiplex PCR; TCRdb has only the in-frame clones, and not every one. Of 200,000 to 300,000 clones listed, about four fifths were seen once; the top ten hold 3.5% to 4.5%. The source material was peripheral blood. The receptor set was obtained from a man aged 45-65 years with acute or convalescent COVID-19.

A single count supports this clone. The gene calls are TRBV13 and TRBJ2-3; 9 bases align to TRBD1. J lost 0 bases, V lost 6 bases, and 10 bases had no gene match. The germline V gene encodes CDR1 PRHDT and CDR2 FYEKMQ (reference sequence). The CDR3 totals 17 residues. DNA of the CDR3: TGTGCCAGCAGTTCTAGACAGGGGGTGGATAGCACAGATACGCAGTATTTT. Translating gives CASSSRQGVDSTDTQYF.

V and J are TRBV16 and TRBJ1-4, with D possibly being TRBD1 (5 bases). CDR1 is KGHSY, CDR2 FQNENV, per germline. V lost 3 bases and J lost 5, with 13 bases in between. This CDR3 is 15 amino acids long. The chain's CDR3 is CASSQTGVGNEKLFF. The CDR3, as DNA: TGTGCCAGCAGCCAGACGGGGGTCGGGAATGAAAAACTGTTTTTT.

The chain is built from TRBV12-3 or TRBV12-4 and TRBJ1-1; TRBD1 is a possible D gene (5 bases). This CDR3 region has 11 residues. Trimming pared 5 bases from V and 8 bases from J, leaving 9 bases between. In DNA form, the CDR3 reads TGTGCCAGCAGTGGAGCAGGGGAAGCTTTCTTT. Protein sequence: CASSGAGEAFF.

The CDR3: CASSLVVEDSQPQHF. CDR3 nucleotides: TGTGCCAGCAGCTTAGTGGTGGAGGACAGTCAGCCCCAGCATTTT. The chain uses TRBV7-2 and TRBJ1-5; tentative D call: TRBD1 (6 bases). Trimming took off 1 base at V and 6 bases at J, with 13 bases between the two ends. Germline V gene lookup returns CDR1 SGHTA and CDR2 FQGNSA. The CDR3 has 15 amino acids. Looking up the rest from reference TRBV7-2 and TRBJ1-5 gives the full variable domain: GAGVSQSPSNKVTEKGKDVELRCDPISGHTALYWYRQSLGQGLEFLIYFQGNSAPDKSGLPSDRFSAERTGGSVSTLTIQRTQQEDSAVYLCASSLVVEDSQPQHFGDGTRLSIL.

CDR3 region: CASSEPGQGADTDTQYF. The CDR3 DNA is TGCGCCAGCAGTGAGCCGGGACAGGGGGCTGACACAGATACGCAGTATTTT. The rearrangement links TRBV10-1 to TRBJ2-3; 12 bases map to TRBD1. Trimming removed 2 bases from V and 2 bases from J; junction bases left unmatched: 5. The CDR3 loop spans 17 amino acids. Germline V gene lookup returns CDR1 WNHNN and CDR2 SYGVQD (reference sequence).

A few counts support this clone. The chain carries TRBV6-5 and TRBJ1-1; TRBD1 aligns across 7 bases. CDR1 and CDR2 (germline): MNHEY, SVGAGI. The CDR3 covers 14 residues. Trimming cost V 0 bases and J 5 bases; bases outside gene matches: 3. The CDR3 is CASSYSETGTEAFF. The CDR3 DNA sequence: TGTGCCAGCAGTTACTCTGAGACAGGGACTGAAGCTTTCTTT.

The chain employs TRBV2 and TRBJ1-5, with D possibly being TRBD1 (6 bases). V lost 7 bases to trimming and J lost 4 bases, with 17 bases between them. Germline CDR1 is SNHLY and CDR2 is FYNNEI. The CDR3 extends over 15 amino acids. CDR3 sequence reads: CASNVAGRGNQPQHF. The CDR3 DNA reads TGTGCCAGCAACGTCGCAGGGAGGGGGAATCAGCCCCAGCATTTT.

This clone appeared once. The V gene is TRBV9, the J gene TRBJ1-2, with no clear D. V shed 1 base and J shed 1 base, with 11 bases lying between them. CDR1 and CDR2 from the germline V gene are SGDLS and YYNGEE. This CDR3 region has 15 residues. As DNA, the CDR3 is TGTGCCAGCAGCGTACGGGGAAACCATAACTATGGCTACACCTTC. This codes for CASSVRGNHNYGYTF.

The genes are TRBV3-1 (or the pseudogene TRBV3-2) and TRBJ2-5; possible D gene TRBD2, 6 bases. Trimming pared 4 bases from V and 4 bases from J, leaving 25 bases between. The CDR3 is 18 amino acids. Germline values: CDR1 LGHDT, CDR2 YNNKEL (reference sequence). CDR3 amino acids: CASSRAGAWRGGLETQYF. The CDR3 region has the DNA TGTGCCAGCAGCCGCGCGGGTGCCTGGCGGGGCGGTTTAGAGACCCAGTACTTC.

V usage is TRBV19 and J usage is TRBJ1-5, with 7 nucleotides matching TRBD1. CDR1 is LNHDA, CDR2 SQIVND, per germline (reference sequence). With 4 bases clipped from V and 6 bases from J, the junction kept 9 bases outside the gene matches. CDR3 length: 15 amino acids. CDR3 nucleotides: TGTGCCAGTAGTAGGAACAGGGGATCGTCTCAGCCCCAGCATTTT. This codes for CASSRNRGSSQPQHF.

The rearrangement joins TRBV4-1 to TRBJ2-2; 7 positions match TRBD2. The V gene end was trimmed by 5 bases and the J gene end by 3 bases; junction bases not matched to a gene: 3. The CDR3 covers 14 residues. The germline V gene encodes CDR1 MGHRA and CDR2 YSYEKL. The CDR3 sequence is CASSGGSYTGELFF. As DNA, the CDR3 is TGCGCCAGCAGCGGCGGGAGTTACACCGGGGAGCTGTTTTTT.

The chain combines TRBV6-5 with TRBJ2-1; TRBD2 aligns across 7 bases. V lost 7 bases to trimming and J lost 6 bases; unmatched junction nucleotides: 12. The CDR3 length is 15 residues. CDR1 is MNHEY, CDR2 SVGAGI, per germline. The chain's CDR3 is CASTPTRGDGNEQFF. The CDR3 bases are TGTGCCAGCACTCCGACCCGGGGGGACGGCAATGAGCAGTTCTTC.

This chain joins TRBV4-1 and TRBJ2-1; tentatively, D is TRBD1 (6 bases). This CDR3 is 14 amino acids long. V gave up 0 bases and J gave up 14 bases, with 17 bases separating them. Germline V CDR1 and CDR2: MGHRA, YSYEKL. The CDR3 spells CASSQEEGVVKEFF. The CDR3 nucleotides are TGCGCCAGCAGCCAAGAAGAGGGGGTCGTTAAAGAGTTCTTC.

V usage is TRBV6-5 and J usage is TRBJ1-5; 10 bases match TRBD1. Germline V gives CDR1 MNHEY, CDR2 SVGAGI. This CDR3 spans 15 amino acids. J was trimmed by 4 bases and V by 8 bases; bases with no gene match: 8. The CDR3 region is CASRATGGSNQPQHF. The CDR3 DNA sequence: TGTGCCAGCCGAGCGACAGGGGGCTCAAATCAGCCCCAGCATTTT.

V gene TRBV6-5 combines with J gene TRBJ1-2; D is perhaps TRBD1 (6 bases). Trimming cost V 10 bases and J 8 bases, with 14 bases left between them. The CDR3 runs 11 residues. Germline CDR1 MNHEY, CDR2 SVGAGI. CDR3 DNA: TGTGCCACCTCACACGGACAGGGCTACACCTTC. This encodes CATSHGQGYTF.

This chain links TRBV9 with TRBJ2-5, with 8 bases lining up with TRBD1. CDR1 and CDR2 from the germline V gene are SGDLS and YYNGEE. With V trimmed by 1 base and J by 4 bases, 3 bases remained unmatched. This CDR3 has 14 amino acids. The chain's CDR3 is CASSVNRGSETQYF. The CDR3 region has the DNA TGTGCCAGCAGCGTAAACAGGGGGTCAGAGACCCAGTACTTC. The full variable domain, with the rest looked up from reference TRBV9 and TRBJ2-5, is DSGVTQTPKHLITATGQRVTLRCSPRSGDLSVYWYQQSLDQGLQFLIQYYNGEERAKGNILERFSAQQFPDLHSELNLSSLELGDSALYFCASSVNRGSETQYFGPGTRLLVL.

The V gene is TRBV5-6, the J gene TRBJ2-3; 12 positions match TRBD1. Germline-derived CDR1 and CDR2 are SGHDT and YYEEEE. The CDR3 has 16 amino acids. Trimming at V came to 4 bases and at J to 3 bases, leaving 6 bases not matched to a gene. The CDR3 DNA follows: TGTGCCAGCAGCCCCGGGACAGGGGGCGCAACAGATACGCAGTATTTT. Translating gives CASSPGTGGATDTQYF.

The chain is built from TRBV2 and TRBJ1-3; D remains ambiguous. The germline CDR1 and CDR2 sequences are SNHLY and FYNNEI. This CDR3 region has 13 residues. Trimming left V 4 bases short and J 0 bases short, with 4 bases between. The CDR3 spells CASSADSGNTIYF. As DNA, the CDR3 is TGTGCCAGCAGTGCAGACTCTGGAAACACCATATATTTT.

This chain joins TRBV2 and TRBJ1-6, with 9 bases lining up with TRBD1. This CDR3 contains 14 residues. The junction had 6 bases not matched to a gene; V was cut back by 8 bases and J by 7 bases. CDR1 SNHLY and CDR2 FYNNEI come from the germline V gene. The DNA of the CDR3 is TGTGCCAGCCACCTGGGACAGGGAAATTCACCCCTCCACTTT. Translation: CASHLGQGNSPLHF.

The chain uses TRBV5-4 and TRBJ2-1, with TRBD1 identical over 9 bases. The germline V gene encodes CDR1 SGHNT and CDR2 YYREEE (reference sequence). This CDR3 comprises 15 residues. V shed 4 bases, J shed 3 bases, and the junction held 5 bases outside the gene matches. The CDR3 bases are TGTGCCAGCAGCGTACAGGGGGCTGGCTACAATGAGCAGTTCTTC. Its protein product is CASSVQGAGYNEQFF.